This T cell receptor (beta chain) was sequenced during a study of long-term antiretroviral therapy in people with HIV. Study-level background: The 2015 immediate-ART recommendation was preceded by the earliest samples by about a decade. Study-wide results and caveats: Among HIV repertoires, CDR3 length ranges were narrower than those of controls.

The CDR3 totals 19 residues. Per germline, CDR1 SGHAT and CDR2 FQDESV (reference sequence). V shed 5 bases and J 0 bases; nucleotides not matched to a gene: 16. Everyone in the study who had HIV was treated in the United States. A note on this clone: Antigen specificity is unknown.

Survey-level resolution applied to immunoSEQ assay v3.0. Sequencing of each sample targeted roughly 40,000-50,000 T-cell genomes. Some clones are missing from TCRdb's copy, which holds only in-frame ones; the method was immunoSEQ multiplex PCR. The sample records about 19,000 clones, less than 85% being singletons. The chain carries TRBV11-1 and TRBJ1-5; 7 nucleotides line up with TRBD1. The specimen was unsorted PBMCs, collected at the start of antiretroviral therapy, before treatment. The receptor was derived from a man between 18 and 35 years old with HIV. The CDR3 spells CASSTVDRREHYSNQPQHF. The CDR3 DNA reads as TGTGCCAGCAGCACAGTGGACAGGCGCGAACATTATAGCAATCAGCCCCAGCATTTT.